A single sample gave rise to the 22 T cell receptor beta chains below, sequenced in a study of T cell responses to AZD1222 COVID-19 vaccine. The assay was immunoSEQ multiplex PCR, and TCRdb's table has in-frame clones only and misses some. The sample has around 130,000 clones; 87% are singletons. The sequencing used peripheral blood, collected on day 0 of AZD1222 vaccination. Receptors were obtained from an adult in good health.

The chain uses TRBV6-6 and TRBJ2-7, with 9 positions matching TRBD1. This CDR3 region has 15 residues. The germline V gene has CDR1 MNHNY and CDR2 SVGAGI (reference sequence). V lost 8 bases and J lost 0; bases outside the gene matches: 8. In nucleotides, the CDR3 is TGTGCCAGCGGACGGGGACAGGGCCTCTCCTACGAGCAGTACTTC. Translated, it gives CASGRGQGLSYEQYF.

The rearrangement links TRBV6-2 or TRBV6-3 to TRBJ1-1; no definite D call. V was pared by 2 bases and J by 6 bases, with 13 bases between. The CDR3 is 14 residues long. Germline V gene sequence: CDR1 MNHEY, CDR2 SVGEGT. The CDR3 sequence is CASSYPDNPSEAFF. The DNA of the CDR3 is TGTGCCAGCAGTTACCCCGACAATCCTTCTGAAGCTTTCTTT.

This sequence joins TRBV7-3 and TRBJ1-1; D ambiguous. Per germline, CDR1 SGHTA and CDR2 FQGTGA. The V gene lost 2 bases and the J gene lost 1 base, with 8 bases spanning the gap. The CDR3 consists of 14 residues. For the CDR3, the DNA is TGTGCCAGCAGCTTAGGAGGGCGGAACACTGAAGCTTTCTTT. Its protein product is CASSLGGRNTEAFF.

The chain joins TRBV6-2 or TRBV6-3 to TRBJ2-1; D might be TRBD1 (7 bases). The V end lost 4 bases, the J end lost 6 bases, and 16 bases lay between the germline ends. The germline CDR1 and CDR2 sequences are MNHEY and SVGEGT. The CDR3 loop spans 15 amino acids. CDR3 bases: TGTGCCAGCAGTTTCCTTATGGAGGGGGCCAATGAGCAGTTCTTC. Its translation is CASSFLMEGANEQFF.

The J gene is TRBJ1-4, the V gene TRBV28, with a possible D match to TRBD1 (5 bases). In germline, CDR1 is MDHEN, CDR2 SYDVKM. CDR3 length: 14 residues. Trimming pared 3 bases from V and 10 bases from J, leaving 15 bases between. This CDR3 reads CASSFGAVVGKLFF. CDR3 bases: TGTGCCAGCAGTTTTGGGGCAGTCGTGGGAAAACTGTTTTTT.

This clone appeared a single time. The chain carries TRBV30 and TRBJ1-6; D gene ambiguous. CDR1 GTSNPN and CDR2 SVGIG come from the germline V gene (reference sequence). The ends were cut back, 5 bases at V and 5 bases at J, with 10 bases in the middle. The CDR3 runs 13 residues. The CDR3 reads CAWALADNSPLHF. The CDR3 coding sequence is TGTGCCTGGGCCCTTGCTGATAATTCACCCCTCCACTTT.

J is TRBJ2-7 and V is TRBV19, with 9 nucleotides matching TRBD1. V lost 4 bases to trimming and J lost 4 bases; unmatched junction nucleotides: 5. From germline, CDR1 is LNHDA and CDR2 SQIVND (reference sequence). The CDR3 consists of 14 residues. As DNA, the CDR3 is TGTGCCAGTAGTAATATACAGGGGGCGTACGAGCAGTACTTC. Its translation: CASSNIQGAYEQYF.

The gene calls are TRBV15 and TRBJ2-1; possible D gene TRBD2, 6 bases. The germline V gene encodes CDR1 LNHNV and CDR2 YYDKDF (reference sequence). V was trimmed by 1 base and J by 9 bases, leaving 13 bases between them. The CDR3 length is 14 residues. This CDR3 reads CATSRGLERGEQFF. DNA of the CDR3: TGTGCCACCAGCAGAGGACTAGAGAGAGGTGAGCAGTTCTTC.

The chain couples TRBV30 to TRBJ1-3; the match to TRBD1 covers 7 bases. The CDR3 runs to 15 residues. Looked up from germline, CDR1 is GTSNPN and CDR2 is SVGIG (reference sequence). V was clipped by 2 bases and J by 4 bases; unmatched bases: 8. The CDR3 bases are TGTGCCTGGAGTCCACCCCGGGACAGAGGAAACACCATATATTTT. Translated: CAWSPPRDRGNTIYF.

This chain joins TRBV18 and TRBJ1-1, with TRBD1 identical over 9 bases. The CDR3 consists of 15 residues. Germline loops: CDR1 KGHSH, CDR2 LQKENI. V lost 3 bases to trimming and J lost 4 bases; unmatched junction nucleotides: 6. The CDR3 sequence: CASSPLQGAGTEAFF. The CDR3 nucleotides read TGTGCCAGCTCACCCCTACAGGGGGCGGGCACTGAAGCTTTCTTT.

V gene TRBV6-2 or TRBV6-3 combines with J gene TRBJ1-1; D remains unclear. This CDR3 is built from 13 residues. Trimming pared 5 bases from V and 0 bases from J, leaving 7 bases between. The germline V gene has CDR1 MNHEY and CDR2 SVGEGT. CDR3 region: CASSALVNTEAFF. The CDR3, as DNA: TGTGCCAGCAGTGCGCTGGTGAACACTGAAGCTTTCTTT.

The chain combines TRBV11-3 with TRBJ2-1; 10 bases line up with TRBD2. With V trimmed by 1 base and J by 4 bases, 1 base remained unmatched. CDR3 length equals 15 residues. In germline, CDR1 is SGHNT, CDR2 YENEEA. CDR3 bases: TGTGCCAGCAGCTTAGGTAGCGGGGGGTACAATGAGCAGTTCTTC. Amino acids: CASSLGSGGYNEQFF.

The chain carries TRBV28 and TRBJ2-2, with D maybe TRBD2 (5 bases). Germline V gene sequence: CDR1 MDHEN, CDR2 SYDVKM. Trimming cost V 7 bases and J 7 bases, with 13 bases left between them. The CDR3 extends over 13 amino acids. The CDR3, as DNA: TGTGCCAGCACCCGATTCGGAGGCGGGGAGCTGTTTTTT. Protein: CASTRFGGGELFF. The full variable domain, in which reference TRBV28 and TRBJ2-2 provide the parts outside the CDR3, is DVKVTQSSRYLVKRTGEKVFLECVQDMDHENMFWYRQDPGLGLRLIYFSYDVKMKEKGDIPEGYSVSREKKERFSLILESASTNQTSMYLCASTRFGGGELFFGEGSRLTVL.

V and J are TRBV6-5 and TRBJ1-5, with D possibly being TRBD1 (5 bases). The V end lost 0 bases, the J end lost 2 bases, and 11 bases lay between the germline ends. The CDR3 loop spans 16 amino acids. Germline V lookup: CDR1 MNHEY, CDR2 SVGAGI. Here the CDR3 reads CASSYSTGDGNQPQHF. For the CDR3, the DNA is TGTGCCAGCAGTTACTCGACGGGGGATGGCAATCAGCCCCAGCATTTT.

V gene TRBV3-1 (or the pseudogene TRBV3-2) combines with J gene TRBJ1-2; 7 bases agree with TRBD1. The CDR3 covers 14 residues. V lost 1 base to trimming and J lost 4 bases; unmatched junction nucleotides: 3. CDR1 and CDR2 from the germline V gene are LGHDT and YNNKEL (reference sequence). CDR3 loop: CASSQGDSSYGYTF. The CDR3 DNA reads TGTGCCAGCAGCCAAGGGGACAGTAGCTATGGCTACACCTTC.

The chain couples TRBV7-2 to TRBJ2-5; D is uncertain. The V end was cut by 1 base, the J end by 0 bases, with 12 bases between. CDR3 length: 16 amino acids. Germline lookup yields CDR1 SGHTA and CDR2 FQGNSA. The CDR3 spells CASSLVADLYQETQYF. The CDR3, as DNA: TGTGCCAGCAGCTTAGTTGCAGACCTGTACCAAGAGACCCAGTACTTC.

This chain connects TRBV20-1 to TRBJ1-5, with D hard to call. The CDR3 is made up of 13 amino acids. Germline CDR1 reads DFQATT; CDR2 reads SNEGSKA (reference sequence). The ends were cut back, 3 bases at V and 3 bases at J, with 9 bases in the middle. CDR3 DNA: TGCAGTGCTAGTCAGAGGTTCAATCAGCCCCAGCATTTT. This codes for CSASQRFNQPQHF.

This chain joins TRBV18 and TRBJ1-2; TRBD1 might be the D (6 bases). CDR3 length equals 15 residues. V was pared by 3 bases and J by 4 bases, with 15 bases between. The germline gives CDR1 KGHSH, CDR2 LQKENI. The CDR3 loop is CASSPGTTGGYGYTF. In DNA, the CDR3 is TGTGCCAGCTCACCCGGGACAACGGGGGGCTATGGCTACACCTTC.

The CDR3 nucleotides are TGTGCCAGCAGTCTGGCGGGGGGACAAGATACGCAGTATTTT. This sequence encodes CASSLAGGQDTQYF. The chain combines TRBV6-5 with TRBJ2-3; 8 bases agree with TRBD2. CDR1 is MNHEY, CDR2 SVGAGI, per germline. This CDR3 spans 14 amino acids. V trimming: 5 bases; J trimming: 5 bases; junction bases outside the gene matches: 6.

This sequence joins TRBV27 and TRBJ2-7, with no clear D. Deletions cut 3 bases from V and 0 bases from J, with 6 bases between. The CDR3 contains 13 residues. Germline V gene data show CDR1 as MNHEY and CDR2 as SMNVEV (reference sequence). The CDR3 is CASSLAISYEQYF. Here the CDR3 DNA reads TGTGCCAGCAGTTTGGCGATCTCCTACGAGCAGTACTTC.

The chain carries TRBV3-1 (or the pseudogene TRBV3-2) and TRBJ2-5; TRBD1 aligns across 8 bases. Germline CDR1 LGHDT, CDR2 YNNKEL (reference sequence). The V segment lost 1 base and the J segment 5 bases; nucleotides outside the gene matches: 6. This CDR3 contains 15 residues. Written as DNA, the CDR3 is TGTGCCAGCAGCCAAGGCCAGGGGGCTTGGGAGACCCAGTACTTC. Translation gives CASSQGQGAWETQYF.

The chain carries TRBV15 and TRBJ2-1; D is unclear. Germline-derived CDR1 and CDR2 are LNHNV and YYDKDF (reference sequence). The CDR3 covers 11 residues. Trimming took 8 bases from V and 5 from J, leaving 7 bases between them. CDR3 nucleotides: TGTGCCACCGTGTCAGACAATGAGCAGTTCTTC. Its translation is CATVSDNEQFF. The whole variable domain, remainder taken from reference TRBV15 and TRBJ2-1, is DAMVIQNPRYQVTQFGKPVTLSCSQTLNHNVMYWYQQKSSQAPKLLFHYYDKDFNNEADTPDNFQSRRPNTSFCFLDIRSPGLGDTAMYLCATVSDNEQFFGPGTRLTVL.